The rows below give T cell receptor beta chains drawn from one sample of a study of radiation and T cells in renal cell carcinoma. Using immunoSEQ multiplex PCR, the repertoire was profiled, and TCRdb retains in-frame clones only, with some absent. The sample yields approximately 150,000 clones, 75% to 90% seen once. The sample here was blood, taken from a patient whose treatment included radiotherapy and nephrectomy. These TCRs come from a woman aged 50 to 65 with renal cell carcinoma. The CDR3 runs from the conserved cysteine through the conserved F or W. The order of the fields is clone size, V gene, D gene, J gene, CDR3 DNA, CDR3 protein. D genes are given only for firm matches. Size tells how often a clone was seen (once, few, many) or the class of an expanded clone, and some rows leave it out.

size: NA; V: TRBV18; D: NA; J: TRBJ1-4; DNA: TGTGCCAGCTCACCCGGGACCCCACAACTGAATGAAAAACTGTTTTTT; CDR3: CASSPGTPQLNEKLFF
size: NA; V: TRBV11-2; D: TRBD1; J: TRBJ2-7; DNA: TGTGCCAGCAGCTCGGGACAGCCCTACGAGCAGTACTTC; CDR3: CASSSGQPYEQYF
size: NA; V: TRBV6-1; D: NA; J: TRBJ2-3; DNA: TGTGCCAGCAGCGGAGTTGGGAGCACAGATACGCAGTATTTT; CDR3: CASSGVGSTDTQYF
size: NA; V: TRBV7-6; D: TRBD1; J: TRBJ2-3; DNA: TGTGCCAGCAGCGCCACAGGGGACACAGATACGCAGTATTTT; CDR3: CASSATGDTDTQYF
size: NA; V: TRBV7-6; D: NA; J: TRBJ1-1; DNA: TGTGCCAGCAGCTTAGCGCGGAAGGACACTGAAGCTTTCTTT; CDR3: CASSLARKDTEAFF
size: once; V: TRBV4-2; D: NA; J: TRBJ2-2; DNA: TGTGCCAGCAGCCAAGAATTTACCGGGGAGCTGTTTTTT; CDR3: CASSQEFTGELFF
size: NA; V: TRBV28; D: NA; J: TRBJ1-2; DNA: TGTGCCAGCAGTCAAGGGATCGGGGGCTGGTATGGCTACACCTTC; CDR3: CASSQGIGGWYGYTF
size: once; V: TRBV30; D: TRBD2; J: TRBJ2-1; DNA: TGTGCCTGGAGTCGAAGCGGGACGACCTACAATGAGCAGTTCTTC; CDR3: CAWSRSGTTYNEQFF
size: NA; V: TRBV5-1; D: NA; J: TRBJ2-7; DNA: TGCGCCAGCAGCGAACTCTACGAGCAGTACTTC; CDR3: CASSELYEQYF
size: NA; V: TRBV19; D: NA; J: TRBJ2-5; DNA: TGTGCCAGTAGCGTTGGGGAGGTGCCTCTGGAGACCCAGTACTTC; CDR3: CASSVGEVPLETQYF
size: NA; V: TRBV7-3; D: NA; J: TRBJ1-1; DNA: TGTGCCAGCAGCTTAATTCATAGGAACACTGAAGCTTTCTTT; CDR3: CASSLIHRNTEAFF
size: NA; V: TRBV28; D: TRBD2; J: TRBJ2-1; DNA: TGTGCCAGCAGTTTGACTAGCGGGAGCTACAATGAGCAGTTCTTC; CDR3: CASSLTSGSYNEQFF
size: once; V: TRBV27; D: TRBD2; J: TRBJ2-2; DNA: TGTGCCAGCAGTTTATCGACACTAGCGGGGACCGGGGAGCTGTTTTTT; CDR3: CASSLSTLAGTGELFF
size: NA; V: TRBV28; D: NA; J: TRBJ1-2; DNA: TGTGCCAGCAGTTTCGGAGGGCCCGCCTATGGCTACACCTTC; CDR3: CASSFGGPAYGYTF
size: NA; V: TRBV7-2; D: NA; J: TRBJ2-5; DNA: TGTGCCAGCAGCTTAGTTTCATCCAGGGAGGAGACCCAGTACTTC; CDR3: CASSLVSSREETQYF
size: NA; V: TRBV6-1; D: NA; J: TRBJ2-7; DNA: TGTGCCAGCAGCTGGGAGCTTAGCTCCTACGAGCAGTACTTC; CDR3: CASSWELSSYEQYF
size: NA; V: TRBV28; D: NA; J: TRBJ2-7; DNA: TGTGCCAGCAGGGCCGGGACGGCCGTCTACGAGCAGTACTTC; CDR3: CASRAGTAVYEQYF
size: NA; V: TRBV7-9; D: NA; J: TRBJ1-2; DNA: TGTGCCAGCAGCTCCAACATGTATGGCTACACCTTC; CDR3: CASSSNMYGYTF
size: NA; V: TRBV6-5; D: TRBD2; J: TRBJ2-3; DNA: TGTGCCAGCAGGACGGGAGCGGGGGGGCAAAATACGCAGTATTTT; CDR3: CASRTGAGGQNTQYF
size: NA; V: TRBV10-3; D: TRBD1; J: TRBJ2-2; DNA: TGTGCCATCAGTGAGACGACAGGGATTCCCGGGGAGCTGTTTTTT; CDR3: CAISETTGIPGELFF
size: NA; V: TRBV9; D: TRBD1; J: TRBJ1-5; DNA: TGTGCCAGCAGCCGGACAGGGGGCACTCAGCCCCAGCATTTT; CDR3: CASSRTGGTQPQHF
size: NA; V: TRBV4-2; D: TRBD1; J: TRBJ2-7; DNA: TGTGCCAGCAGCCCCCGACAGGGACCCTACGAGCAGTACTTC; CDR3: CASSPRQGPYEQYF
size: NA; V: TRBV5-1; D: NA; J: TRBJ1-6; DNA: TGCGCCAGCAGCGCCACGGGGGGAGGTAATTCACCCCTCCACTTT; CDR3: CASSATGGGNSPLHF
size: NA; V: TRBV5-5; D: NA; J: TRBJ1-3; DNA: TGTGCCAGCAGCTTGGGGGTTGGCCGCGGTCAGGACACCATATATTTT; CDR3: CASSLGVGRGQDTIYF
size: once; V: TRBV27; D: TRBD2; J: TRBJ2-7; DNA: TGTGCCAGCAGTAATATCGGGAGGGTCACCTACGAGCAGTACTTC; CDR3: CASSNIGRVTYEQYF
size: once; V: TRBV7-2; D: NA; J: TRBJ1-6; DNA: TGTGCCAGCAGCCAAGGGGTTTTTTCACCCCTCCACTTT; CDR3: CASSQGVFSPLHF
size: NA; V: TRBV13; D: NA; J: TRBJ2-7; DNA: TGTGCCAGCAGCTCTTCGCCGTTAGCGCGACAAGGAGACGAGCAGTACTTC; CDR3: CASSSSPLARQGDEQYF
size: NA; V: TRBV7-8; D: NA; J: TRBJ1-1; DNA: TGTGCCAGCAGCTTTGCTTGGACTGCTAATGAAGCTTTCTTT; CDR3: CASSFAWTANEAFF
size: NA; V: TRBV7-9; D: NA; J: TRBJ2-1; DNA: TGTGCCAGCAGCTCCGGGCCGCTTTGGAGCTCCTACAATGAGCAGTTCTTC; CDR3: CASSSGPLWSSYNEQFF
size: NA; V: TRBV5-6; D: TRBD1; J: TRBJ1-2; DNA: TGTGCCAGCAGCCGAGGACAGGGGGCCTATGGCTACACCTTC; CDR3: CASSRGQGAYGYTF
size: NA; V: TRBV10-2; D: NA; J: TRBJ2-7; DNA: TGCGCCAGCAGTGAGTCCTACGAGCAGTACTTC; CDR3: CASSESYEQYF
size: NA; V: TRBV27; D: NA; J: TRBJ2-1; DNA: TGTGCCAGCTCATTTGTCGACAGTTCTAAGCACAATGAGCAGTTCTTC; CDR3: CASSFVDSSKHNEQFF
size: NA; V: TRBV9; D: NA; J: TRBJ2-2; DNA: TGTGCCAGCAGCGTAGCAGGTACCGGGGAGCTGTTTTTT; CDR3: CASSVAGTGELFF
size: few; V: TRBV2; D: NA; J: TRBJ1-1; DNA: TGTGCCAGCATTGGGGGTTCTTGGGAAGCTTTCTTT; CDR3: CASIGGSWEAFF
size: once; V: TRBV4-1; D: TRBD1; J: TRBJ2-5; DNA: TGCGCCAGCAGCCAAGGCCGGGACAGATCTTCGGGGACCCAGTACTTC; CDR3: CASSQGRDRSSGTQYF
size: NA; V: TRBV7-9; D: NA; J: TRBJ1-1; DNA: TGTGCCAGCAGCTTATCCCCTCAGAACACTGAAGCTTTCTTT; CDR3: CASSLSPQNTEAFF
size: NA; V: TRBV30; D: NA; J: TRBJ2-7; DNA: TGTGCCTGGGCTATAACGGTAGTCTCCTACGAGCAGTACTTC; CDR3: CAWAITVVSYEQYF
size: NA; V: TRBV5-6; D: NA; J: TRBJ1-4; DNA: TGTGCCAGCAGCTTCGGGAGGAGGGTTGAAAAACTGTTTTTT; CDR3: CASSFGRRVEKLFF
size: NA; V: TRBV4-3; D: NA; J: TRBJ2-7; DNA: TGCGCCAGCAGCCAGGTGTGGGGAGGCTCCTACGAGCAGTACTTC; CDR3: CASSQVWGGSYEQYF
size: NA; V: TRBV7-6; D: NA; J: TRBJ2-2; DNA: TGTGCCAGCAGCTTAGAGGGCAGATCGAACACCGGGGAGCTGTTTTTT; CDR3: CASSLEGRSNTGELFF